This T cell receptor (beta chain) was identified during a study of T cell responses to AZD1222 COVID-19 vaccine. This CDR3 region has 15 residues. The germline V and J ends were trimmed by 1 base and 3 bases, with 13 bases remaining between them. CDR1 and CDR2 (germline): LGHDT, YNNKEL (reference sequence). General observations from the study: The repertoires were collected only after the peak T cell response. Clonal diversity may have been underestimated in mostly white British donors.

Only in-frame clones appear in the TCRdb table, and some are missing; sequencing was by immunoSEQ multiplex PCR. The sample lists 50,000 to 65,000 clones, 80% to 90% occurring once. On this clone itself: The antigen is unknown.

The TCR comes from an adult in good health. The sequencing here drew on peripheral blood, taken on day 0 of AZD1222 vaccination. The genes are TRBV3-1 (or the pseudogene TRBV3-2) and TRBJ2-7; D is perhaps TRBD1 (6 bases). CDR3 sequence (DNA): TGTGCCAGCAGCCAAGGACCGCAGGGGTACTACGAGCAGTACTTC. As protein: CASSQGPQGYYEQYF.